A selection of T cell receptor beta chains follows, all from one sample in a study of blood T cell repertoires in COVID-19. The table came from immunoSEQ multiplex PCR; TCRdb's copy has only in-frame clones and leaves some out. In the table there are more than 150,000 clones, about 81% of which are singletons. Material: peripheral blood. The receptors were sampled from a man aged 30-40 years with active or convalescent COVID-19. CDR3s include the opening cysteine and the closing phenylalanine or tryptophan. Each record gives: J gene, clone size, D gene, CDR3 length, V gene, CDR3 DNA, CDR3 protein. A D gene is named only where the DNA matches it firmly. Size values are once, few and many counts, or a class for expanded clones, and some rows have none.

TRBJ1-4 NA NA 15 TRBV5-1 TGCGCCAGCAGCCCCGAGGACGGAGGGGTGGAAAAACTGTTTTTT CASSPEDGGVEKLFF
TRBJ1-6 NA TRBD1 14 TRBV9 TGTGCCAGCAGCGCCCGACAGGGGCACTCACCCCTCCACTTT CASSARQGHSPLHF
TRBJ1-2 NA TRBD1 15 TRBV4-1 TGCGCCAGCAGCCAGGCTTGGGACAGGGGAACTGGCTACACCTTC CASSQAWDRGTGYTF
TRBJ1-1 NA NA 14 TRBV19 TGTGCCAGTAGTAGGGGGCCCATGAACACTGAAGCTTTCTTT CASSRGPMNTEAFF
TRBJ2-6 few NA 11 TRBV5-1 TGCGCCAGTCTAGGGGCCAACGTCCTGACTTTC CASLGANVLTF
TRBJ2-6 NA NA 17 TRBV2 TGTGCCAGCAGTGAAACTGGCGGACACTCTGGGGCCAACGTCCTGACTTTC CASSETGGHSGANVLTF
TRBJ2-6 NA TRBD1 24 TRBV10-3 TGTGCCATCAGTGAGTTGGTACGGAAACCGGGACAGGGGAGCGAGAGCTCTGGGGCCAACGTCCTGACTTTC CAISELVRKPGQGSESSGANVLTF
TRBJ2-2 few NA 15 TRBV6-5 TGTGCCAGCCCCTCCGGCGGGGAGAACACCGGGGAGCTGTTTTTT CASPSGGENTGELFF
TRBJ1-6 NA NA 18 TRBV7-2 TGTGCCAGCAGCTTAAATTTTGGAGTAAGCTCCTATAATTCACCCCTCCACTTT CASSLNFGVSSYNSPLHF
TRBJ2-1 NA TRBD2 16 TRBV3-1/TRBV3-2 TGTGCCAGCAGCCAAACGACTAGCGGGAATAACAATGAGCAGTTCTTC CASSQTTSGNNNEQFF
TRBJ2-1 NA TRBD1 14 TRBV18 TGTGCCAGCTCACCACCGACAGGGAGTAATGAGCAGTTCTTC CASSPPTGSNEQFF
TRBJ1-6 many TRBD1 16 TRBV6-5 TGTGCCAGCAGTTACTATGTCCCGGGACAGGGCCCCTCCCTCCACTTT CASSYYVPGQGPSLHF
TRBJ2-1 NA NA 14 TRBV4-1 TGCGCCAGCAGCCAAGAGGGTAGTGTGTCAGGGCAGTTCTTC CASSQEGSVSGQFF
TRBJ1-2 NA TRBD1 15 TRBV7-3 TGTGCCAGCAGCACTTGGACAGGGGGCGTTTATGGCTACACCTTC CASSTWTGGVYGYTF
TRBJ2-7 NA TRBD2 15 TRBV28 TGTGCCAGCAGTTTAGGCCTAGCGGAGTACTACGAGCAGTACTTC CASSLGLAEYYEQYF
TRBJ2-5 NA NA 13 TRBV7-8 TGTGCCAGCACCGGAGGGGTATACGAGACCCAGTACTTC CASTGGVYETQYF
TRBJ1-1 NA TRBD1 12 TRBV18 TGTGCCAGCTCGGCAGGGGGCACTGAAGCTTTCTTT CASSAGGTEAFF
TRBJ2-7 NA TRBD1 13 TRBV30 TGTGCCTGGAGTCGACAGGGGGCATACGAGCAGTACTTC CAWSRQGAYEQYF
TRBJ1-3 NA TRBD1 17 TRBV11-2 TGTGCCAGCAGCTTTCTCCCGGGACAGGCCTCTGGAAACACCATATATTTT CASSFLPGQASGNTIYF
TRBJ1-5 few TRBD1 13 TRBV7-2 TGTGCCAGCAGCCCCCAGGGGGCTCAGCCCCAGCATTTT CASSPQGAQPQHF
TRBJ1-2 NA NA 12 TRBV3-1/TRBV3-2 TGTGCCAGCAGCCAAGGGCACTATGGCTACACCTTC CASSQGHYGYTF
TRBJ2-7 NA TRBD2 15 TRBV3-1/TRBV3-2 TGTGCCAGCAGCCCAATCGTAAGCGGGGGGGACGAGCAGTACTTC CASSPIVSGGDEQYF
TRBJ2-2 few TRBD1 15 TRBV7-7 TGTGCTAGCAGCTTTGGGACAGGGCACACCGGGGAGCTGTTTTTT CASSFGTGHTGELFF
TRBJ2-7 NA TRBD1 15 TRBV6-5 TGTGCCAGCAGTTTTAGCTTCGGACAGGCTCACGAGCAGTACTTC CASSFSFGQAHEQYF
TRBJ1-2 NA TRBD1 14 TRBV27 TGTGCCAGCGCGAGGGGCAGGGGGGACTATGGCTACACCTTC CASARGRGDYGYTF
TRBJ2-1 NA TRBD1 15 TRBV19 TGTGCCAGTAGGTCCGGGACAGGGTACTACAATGAGCAGTTCTTC CASRSGTGYYNEQFF
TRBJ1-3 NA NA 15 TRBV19 TGTGCCAGTAGTATGAACAGTTACTCTGGAAACACCATATATTTT CASSMNSYSGNTIYF
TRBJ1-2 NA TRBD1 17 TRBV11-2 TGTGCCAGCAGCTTACGGGCAGGGGGCGCTGGGTCGTATGGCTACACCTTC CASSLRAGGAGSYGYTF
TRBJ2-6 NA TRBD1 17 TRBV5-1 TGCGCCAGCAATGCAGGGGGAATAAGCTCTGGGGCCAACGTCCTGACTTTC CASNAGGISSGANVLTF
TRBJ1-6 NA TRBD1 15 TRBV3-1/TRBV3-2 TGTGCCAGCACCTCTCTGGACAGGGACAATTCACCCCTCCACTTT CASTSLDRDNSPLHF
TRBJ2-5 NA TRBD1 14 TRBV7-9 TGTGCCAGCAGCCTGGACAGGGGGCAAGAGACCCAGTACTTC CASSLDRGQETQYF
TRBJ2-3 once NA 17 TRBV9 TGTGCCAGCACCGAGGGGACTTGGCCGGGGGGCACAGATACGCAGTATTTT CASTEGTWPGGTDTQYF
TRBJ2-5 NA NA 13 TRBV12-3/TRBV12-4 TGTGCCAGCAGTTTCAGGCCTCAAGAGACCCAGTACTTC CASSFRPQETQYF
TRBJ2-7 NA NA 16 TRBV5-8 TGTGCCAGCAGCTCGATACAGGCTTCCCTCTCCTACGAGCAGTACTTC CASSSIQASLSYEQYF
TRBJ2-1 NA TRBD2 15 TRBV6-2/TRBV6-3 TGTGCCAGCAGTCCCGGGACTAGCGGGATCGATGAGCAGTTCTTC CASSPGTSGIDEQFF
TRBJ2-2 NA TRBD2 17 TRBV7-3 TGCGCCAGCAGCCCGCCGCGGGGGGGCCCGGGCACCGGGGAGCTGTTTTTT CASSPPRGGPGTGELFF
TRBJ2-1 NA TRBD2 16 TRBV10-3 TGTGCCATGGGCTCGAGCGGGGGGGACTCCTACAATGAGCAGTTCTTC CAMGSSGGDSYNEQFF
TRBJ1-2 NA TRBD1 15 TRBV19 TGTGCCAGTAGTATGAGACAGGGCCGGGACTATGGCTACACCTTC CASSMRQGRDYGYTF
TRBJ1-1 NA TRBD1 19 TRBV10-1 TGCGCCAGCCGTAGAAGCAGGGACAGGGCCCGTTGGGTGAACACTGAAGCTTTCTTT CASRRSRDRARWVNTEAFF
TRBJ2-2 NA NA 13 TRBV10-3 TGTGCCATCAGCCAGCTAGAGACCGGGGAGCTGTTTTTT CAISQLETGELFF
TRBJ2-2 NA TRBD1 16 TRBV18 TGTGCCAGCTCACCTATGGACAGGGACTACACCGGGGAGCTGTTTTTT CASSPMDRDYTGELFF
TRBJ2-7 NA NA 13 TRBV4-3 TGCGCCAGCAGCGAAGGGTATAGCTACGAGCAGTACTTC CASSEGYSYEQYF
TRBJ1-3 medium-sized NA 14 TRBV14 TGTGCCAGCAGCCAAGACAGCTCTGGAAACACCATATATTTT CASSQDSSGNTIYF
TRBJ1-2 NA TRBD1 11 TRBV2 TGTGCCAGCCCGGGACAGAGCCTTTTCACCTTC CASPGQSLFTF
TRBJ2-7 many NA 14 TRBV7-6 TGTGCCAGCAGCTTAGGCGGGGTATCCTACGAGCAGTACTTC CASSLGGVSYEQYF
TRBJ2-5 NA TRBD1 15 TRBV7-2 TGTGCCAGCAGCGCCCAGACAGGGGGCGGAGAGACCCAGTACTTC CASSAQTGGGETQYF
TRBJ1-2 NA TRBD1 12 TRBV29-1 TGCAGCGTTGGGGGACAGGGCTATGGCTACACCTTC CSVGGQGYGYTF
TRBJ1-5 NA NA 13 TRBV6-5 TGTGCCAGCAGTAGACAAGGCAATCAGCCCCAGCATTTT CASSRQGNQPQHF
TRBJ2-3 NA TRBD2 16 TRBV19 TGTGCCAGTAGTATAGATCTGGCTAGCGGGGGAGATACGCAGTATTTT CASSIDLASGGDTQYF